The 25 T cell receptor beta chains below come from one sample, sequenced in a study of blood T cell repertoires in COVID-19. The data were produced by immunoSEQ multiplex PCR, yet TCRdb's version contains in-frame clones alone and is incomplete. The sample carries hundreds of thousands of clones, over 80% recorded once. Material: PBMCs or T cells enriched from blood (not recorded which). All receptors derive from a man aged 50 to 60 who had been exposed to COVID-19.

This sequence joins TRBV7-8 and TRBJ1-2; 8 nucleotides match TRBD1. The CDR3 is 15 residues long. The trim removed 2 bases at V and 6 bases at J, leaving 8 bases unmatched. Germline CDR1 reads SGHVS; CDR2 reads FQNEAQ. The CDR3 here is CASSLTLRTGNGYTF. CDR3 DNA sequence: TGTGCCAGCAGCTTAACCCTAAGGACAGGGAATGGCTACACCTTC.

The V call is TRBV19, the J call TRBJ2-1; TRBD2 agrees at 8 bases. From germline, CDR1 is LNHDA and CDR2 SQIVND (reference sequence). The CDR3 length is 13 residues. CDR3 amino acids: CVTSGSLYNEQFF. The DNA of the CDR3 is TGTGTTACGAGCGGGAGCCTATACAATGAGCAGTTCTTC.

CDR3 nucleotides: TGCGCCAGCAGCTTGGTACACATATCGAACACCGGGGAGCTGTTTTTT. Encoded protein: CASSLVHISNTGELFF. The chain recombines TRBV5-1 with TRBJ2-2; D is unresolved. This CDR3 is built from 16 residues. Per the germline V gene, CDR1 is SGHRS and CDR2 is YFSETQ. V lost 0 bases and J lost 0, with 9 bases in between. Full variable domain (missing parts from reference TRBV5-1 and TRBJ2-2): KAGVTQTPRYLIKTRGQQVTLSCSPISGHRSVSWYQQTPGQGLQFLFEYFSETQRNKGNFPGRFSGRQFSNSRSEMNVSTLELGDSALYLCASSLVHISNTGELFFGEGSRLTVL.

The table lists this clone with a count of one. This sequence joins TRBV9 and TRBJ1-2, with D unresolved. Germline V lookup: CDR1 SGDLS, CDR2 YYNGEE. V shed 0 bases and J shed 2 bases, with 8 bases lying between them. The CDR3 runs to 14 residues. The CDR3 region has the DNA TGTGCCAGCAGCGTAGGAGTCCAAAACTATGGCTACACCTTC. Translation: CASSVGVQNYGYTF.

Details on this clone: At the DNA level, this CDR3 is encoded by other sequences in the same sample as well. The rearrangement links TRBV7-3 to TRBJ2-1; 7 nucleotides agree with TRBD2. V lost 2 bases to trimming and J lost 7 bases; unmatched junction nucleotides: 5. The CDR3 totals 14 residues. The germline V gene has CDR1 SGHTA and CDR2 FQGTGA. In nucleotides, the CDR3 is TGTGCCAGCAGCTTAGAACTAGCGTCAAATGAGCAGTTCTTC. This translates into CASSLELASNEQFF.

This chain connects TRBV24-1 to TRBJ1-1; 9 nucleotides line up with TRBD1. This CDR3 is built from 14 residues. Germline CDR1 reads KGHDR; CDR2 reads SFDVKD. J was trimmed by 8 bases and V by 4 bases; bases with no gene match: 7. The CDR3 loop is CATSDTGQGGEAFF. CDR3 in DNA: TGTGCCACCAGTGACACGGGACAGGGAGGGGAAGCTTTCTTT.

CDR3 in amino acids: CASSLSSLDTIYF. The CDR3 DNA follows: TGTGCCAGCAGCTTAAGCTCTCTAGACACCATATATTTT. V is TRBV7-8 and J is TRBJ1-3; D remains unclear. With 2 bases removed from V and 8 bases from J, the gap between germline ends came to 10 bases. Germline assignment: CDR1 SGHVS and CDR2 FQNEAQ. This CDR3 comprises 13 residues.

This chain links TRBV28 with TRBJ1-1; the D gene is possibly TRBD1 (6 bases). Germline CDR1 MDHEN, CDR2 SYDVKM. The CDR3 spans 16 residues. V gave up 4 bases and J gave up 6 bases, with 21 bases separating them. CDR3 residues: CASSSLWGGVTPEAFF. CDR3 sequence (DNA): TGTGCCAGCAGTTCCCTCTGGGGGGGCGTAACCCCTGAAGCTTTCTTT. Full variable domain (outside the CDR3, taken from reference TRBV28 and TRBJ1-1): DVKVTQSSRYLVKRTGEKVFLECVQDMDHENMFWYRQDPGLGLRLIYFSYDVKMKEKGDIPEGYSVSREKKERFSLILESASTNQTSMYLCASSSLWGGVTPEAFFGQGTRLTVV.

J is TRBJ2-1 and V is TRBV9, with D maybe TRBD1 (5 bases). In germline, CDR1 is SGDLS, CDR2 YYNGEE. V was cut by 0 bases and J by 8 bases, with 15 bases left in between. This CDR3 has 15 amino acids. The CDR3: CASSVGGIRVDEQFF. The CDR3, as DNA: TGTGCCAGCAGCGTAGGGGGTATCAGGGTCGATGAGCAGTTCTTC. The full variable domain, its missing parts supplied by reference TRBV9 and TRBJ2-1, is DSGVTQTPKHLITATGQRVTLRCSPRSGDLSVYWYQQSLDQGLQFLIQYYNGEERAKGNILERFSAQQFPDLHSELNLSSLELGDSALYFCASSVGGIRVDEQFFGPGTRLTVL.

The gene calls are TRBV30 and TRBJ2-3; tentatively, D is TRBD2 (6 bases). CDR3 length: 13 amino acids. CDR1 and CDR2 from the germline V gene are GTSNPN and SVGIG (reference sequence). Trimming removed 5 bases from V and 2 bases from J, with 11 bases in between. Written as DNA, the CDR3 is TGTGCCTGGCGGGAGTGGTCCACAGATACGCAGTATTTT. This translates into CAWREWSTDTQYF. Supplemented by reference TRBV30 and TRBJ2-3, the full variable domain reads SQTIHQWPATLVQPVGSPLSLECTVEGTSNPNLYWYRQAAGRGLQLLFYSVGIGQISSEVPQNLSASRPQDRQFILSSKKLLLSDSGFYLCAWREWSTDTQYFGPGTRLTVL.

This clone has only one observation. The chain links TRBV19 to TRBJ1-2; D is perhaps TRBD1 (5 bases). Germline lookup yields CDR1 LNHDA and CDR2 SQIVND (reference sequence). Between the trimmed V and J ends, which lost 1 base and 6 bases, there was a span of 24 bases. This CDR3 spans 18 amino acids. The CDR3 is CASSIAGSAGLPGDGYTF. The CDR3 coding sequence is TGTGCCAGTAGTATAGCAGGGAGTGCGGGCCTTCCGGGGGATGGCTACACCTTC.

The chain uses TRBV5-1 and TRBJ1-1; TRBD1 agrees at 8 bases. The CDR3 has 13 residues. V dropped 0 bases and J dropped 8; count of bases not matched to a gene: 3. Germline loops: CDR1 SGHRS, CDR2 YFSETQ. The CDR3 bases are TGCGCCAGCAGCTTGGACGGACAGGGCGAAGCTTTCTTT. Translated: CASSLDGQGEAFF.

The rearrangement links TRBV6-2 or TRBV6-3 to TRBJ1-3; tentative D call: TRBD1 (6 bases). V lost 6 bases and J 3 bases, leaving 12 bases between the germline ends. The germline V gene encodes CDR1 MNHEY and CDR2 SVGEGT. The CDR3 runs to 14 residues. The CDR3 nucleotides read TGTGCCAGCAGCTTACAGGGATATGGAAACACCATATATTTT. It yields the protein CASSLQGYGNTIYF.

The chain employs TRBV19 and TRBJ1-2; no firm D call. The CDR3 has 13 residues. CDR1 is LNHDA, CDR2 SQIVND, per germline (reference sequence). The germline V and J ends were trimmed by 6 bases and 3 bases, with 11 bases remaining between them. CDR3 sequence reads: CASSFTQDYGYTF. In DNA, the CDR3 is TGTGCCAGTAGCTTCACTCAAGACTATGGCTACACCTTC.

This chain uses TRBV24-1 with TRBJ2-2; the D gene is possibly TRBD1 (5 bases). Germline values: CDR1 KGHDR, CDR2 SFDVKD. Trimming left V 4 bases short and J 6 bases short, with 11 bases between. This CDR3 comprises 14 residues. CDR3 sequence: CATSDPTGSGELFF. CDR3 nucleotides: TGTGCCACCAGTGACCCCACAGGTTCCGGGGAGCTGTTTTTT.

CDR3 loop: CASSPVTWRERPSYNEQFF. CDR3 DNA sequence: TGTGCCAGCAGCCCGGTAACTTGGCGGGAGAGACCCTCCTACAATGAGCAGTTCTTC. The V and J genes are TRBV4-2 and TRBJ2-1; TRBD2 matches 7 bases. Germline-derived CDR1 and CDR2 are LGHNA and YNFKEQ. Trimming at V came to 4 bases and at J to 0 bases, leaving 15 bases not matched to a gene. This CDR3 has 19 residues.

The chain has TRBV9 and TRBJ2-3, with D possibly being TRBD2 (5 bases). The CDR3 is 17 residues long. V shed 2 bases and J shed 0 bases, with 16 bases lying between them. Germline CDR1 and CDR2: SGDLS and YYNGEE. CDR3 region: CASSVGFRDISTDTQYF. CDR3 DNA sequence: TGTGCCAGCAGCGTCGGATTCCGGGATATTAGCACAGATACGCAGTATTTT.

The chain links TRBV28 to TRBJ1-1; TRBD1 agrees at 7 bases. The CDR3 runs 13 residues. Germline V CDR1 and CDR2: MDHEN, SYDVKM. J lost 6 bases, V lost 5 bases, and 6 bases had no gene match. CDR3 sequence reads: CASSPMDRSEAFF. CDR3 coding DNA: TGTGCCAGCAGTCCCATGGACAGGTCTGAAGCTTTCTTT.

The chain links TRBV28 to TRBJ2-2, with D possibly TRBD2 on 7 matching bases. Germline-derived CDR1 and CDR2 are MDHEN and SYDVKM. This CDR3 has 16 amino acids. Deletions cut 5 bases from V and 4 bases from J, with 17 bases between. CDR3: CASSTYREGGTGELFF. The CDR3 bases are TGTGCCAGCAGTACCTACAGGGAGGGTGGCACCGGGGAGCTGTTTTTT.

The V and J genes are TRBV21-1 and TRBJ2-3; the D call TRBD1 from the table was never checked on the DNA. TRBV21-1 is a listed pseudogene. The CDR3 is 16 amino acids. The DNA of the CDR3 is TGTGCCAGCAGGCCCCTGGGGCAGGGGGGTGGAGATACGCAGTATTTT. This sequence encodes CASRPLGQGGGDTQYF.

This sequence joins TRBV28 and TRBJ1-2; D might be TRBD1 (6 bases). The CDR3 covers 14 residues. CDR1 is MDHEN and CDR2 is SYDVKM in the germline V gene. The V end lost 2 bases, the J end lost 2 bases, and 9 bases lay between the germline ends. The CDR3 loop reads CASSLGGQNYGYTF. CDR3 in DNA: TGTGCCAGCAGTTTAGGTGGACAGAACTATGGCTACACCTTC.

The table lists this clone with a count of one. The CDR3 sequence is CAWGRGYQPQHF. The CDR3 DNA follows: TGTGCCTGGGGCAGGGGATATCAGCCCCAGCATTTT. J is TRBJ1-5 and V is TRBV30; D possibly corresponds to TRBD1 (6 bases). CDR3 length: 12 amino acids. With 5 bases removed from V and 5 bases from J, the gap between germline ends came to 10 bases. Germline CDR1 reads GTSNPN; CDR2 reads SVGIG (reference sequence).

This clone was seen a handful of times. The chain couples TRBV7-3 to TRBJ2-3, with 8 bases fitting TRBD1. There are 14 residues in the CDR3. In germline, CDR1 is SGHTA, CDR2 FQGTGA. The junction had 5 bases not matched to a gene; V was cut back by 5 bases and J by 4 bases. The CDR3 DNA is TGTGCCAGCAGCCGGGACAGGTGGGCAGATACGCAGTATTTT. This encodes CASSRDRWADTQYF.

This sequence joins TRBV5-1 and TRBJ1-2; D uncertain. Germline values: CDR1 SGHRS, CDR2 YFSETQ. The CDR3 totals 17 residues. The germline V and J ends were trimmed by 2 bases and 0 bases, with 17 bases remaining between them. The CDR3 sequence is CASSLGSSRPSNYGYTF. The CDR3 nucleotides are TGCGCCAGCAGCTTAGGATCTTCCAGGCCTTCTAACTATGGCTACACCTTC.

The V and J genes are TRBV7-8 and TRBJ1-2; TRBD1 matches at 8 bases. The CDR3 is made up of 16 amino acids. Germline V gene sequence: CDR1 SGHVS, CDR2 FQNEAQ. J gave up 1 base and V 4 bases, and 8 bases lay outside the gene matches. DNA of the CDR3: TGTGCCAGCAGCTCAATACAGGGGGGTATTAACTATGGCTACACCTTC. Amino acid sequence: CASSSIQGGINYGYTF.